One sample yielded the 30 T cell receptor beta chains listed below, sequenced in a study of shared clonotypes between healthy human individuals. The method was immunoSEQ multiplex PCR; TCRdb's version includes in-frame clones alone and lacks a portion of them. The sample shows about 2.3 million clones, under 95% of them seen only once. Sequencing was performed on naive CD4+ T cells from PBMCs. Described subset: CD45RA+ positively selected. These receptors were obtained from a young man in good health. Some clones in this sample may be carry-over from other donors' samples.

The chain carries TRBV19 and TRBJ2-2, with D maybe TRBD2 (5 bases). The CDR3 runs 16 residues. Trimming pared 7 bases from V and 5 bases from J, leaving 20 bases between. Germline V lookup: CDR1 LNHDA, CDR2 SQIVND (reference sequence). The CDR3 bases are TGTGCCAGTAAAGACTCGACACTAGTTTGGACCGGGGAGCTGTTTTTT. It codes for CASKDSTLVWTGELFF.

The rearrangement joins TRBV5-1 to TRBJ1-1, with unresolved D. Between the trimmed V and J ends, which lost 3 bases and 1 base, there was a span of 7 bases. The V gene's germline CDR1 is SGHRS and CDR2 YFSETQ. This CDR3 has 13 amino acids. The CDR3 here is CASSWIENTEAFF. In DNA form, the CDR3 reads TGCGCCAGCAGCTGGATTGAGAACACTGAAGCTTTCTTT.

About this clone itself: In the same sample, other DNA sequences code for this CDR3. The chain couples TRBV11-2 to TRBJ2-7; D remains unclear. Germline V gene lookup returns CDR1 SGHAT and CDR2 FQNNGV. The length of the CDR3 is 15 residues. The V end lost 1 base, the J end lost 0 bases, and 10 bases lay between the germline ends. CDR3: CASSLVSRGSYEQYF. The CDR3 region has the DNA TGTGCCAGCAGCTTAGTGTCCAGAGGCTCCTACGAGCAGTACTTC.

The V call is TRBV29-1, the J call TRBJ1-2; D call uncertain. The CDR3 runs to 15 residues. Trimming stripped 3 bases from V and 4 bases from J, with 18 bases between. CDR1 and CDR2 (germline): SQVTM, ANQGSEA. CDR3 region: CSVEAPLERVYGYTF. CDR3 DNA sequence: TGCAGCGTTGAGGCCCCATTGGAAAGGGTCTATGGCTACACCTTC.

Comments on this clone: Other DNA sequences in this sample translate to the same CDR3. The chain uses TRBV28 and TRBJ1-5, with D perhaps matching TRBD1 (5 bases). Trimming removed 2 bases from V and 7 bases from J, with 12 bases in between. The germline V gene encodes CDR1 MDHEN and CDR2 SYDVKM. The CDR3 covers 14 residues. The CDR3 here is CASSLGGGGQPQHF. The CDR3 DNA follows: TGTGCCAGCAGTTTAGGGGGGGGAGGCCAGCCCCAGCATTTT.

This clone was picked up one time. This chain uses TRBV2 with TRBJ1-5, with TRBD1 matching over 7 bases. Germline V gene lookup returns CDR1 SNHLY and CDR2 FYNNEI. With V trimmed by 5 bases and J by 4 bases, 8 bases remained unmatched. This CDR3 is built from 15 residues. The CDR3 here is CASSYQQGWNQPQHF. CDR3 in DNA: TGTGCCAGCAGTTACCAACAGGGGTGGAATCAGCCCCAGCATTTT.

The V call is TRBV5-8, the J call TRBJ1-1, with D possibly matching TRBD1 (6 bases). V gave up 1 base and J gave up 0 bases, with 7 bases separating them. Germline V gene lookup returns CDR1 SGHTS and CDR2 YDEGEE. The CDR3 covers 14 residues. The CDR3 DNA reads as TGTGCCAGCAGCTTGACAGGGATGAACACTGAAGCTTTCTTT. Translated: CASSLTGMNTEAFF.

This clone was detected only a few times. The CDR3 is CASSSLPNTEAFF. The CDR3 region has the DNA TGTGCCAGCAGCTCCCTACCGAACACTGAAGCTTTCTTT. The chain has TRBV7-2 and TRBJ1-1; no firm D call. Germline lookup yields CDR1 SGHTA and CDR2 FQGNSA. The CDR3 has 13 residues. Trimming shortened V by 4 bases and J by 1 base, and 7 bases separated the two germline ends.

This chain links TRBV19 with TRBJ2-7; D may correspond to TRBD1 or TRBD2 (6 bases each). The CDR3 loop spans 15 amino acids. V lost 8 bases and J lost 0, with 17 bases in between. The germline CDR1 and CDR2 sequences are LNHDA and SQIVND (reference sequence). CDR3: CASSRNRDSSYEQYF. DNA for the CDR3: TGTGCCAGTTCAAGGAACAGGGACTCCTCCTACGAGCAGTACTTC.

This chain joins TRBV9 and TRBJ2-7; the D gene is possibly TRBD2 (5 bases). V was pared by 3 bases and J by 3 bases, with 16 bases between. The germline gives CDR1 SGDLS, CDR2 YYNGEE. The length of the CDR3 is 15 residues. The CDR3 DNA reads as TGTGCCAGCAGCGCAGAAGGTGGACTTGGCTACGAGCAGTACTTC. This translates into CASSAEGGLGYEQYF.

In DNA, the CDR3 is TGTGCCAGCAGTTTAGGAGCGGGCGATGAGCAGTTCTTC. Translated, it gives CASSLGAGDEQFF. This sequence joins TRBV27 and TRBJ2-1, with D possibly TRBD2 on 6 matching bases. The CDR3 is 13 residues long. Trimming shortened V by 2 bases and J by 8 bases, and 10 bases separated the two germline ends. The germline CDR1 and CDR2 sequences are MNHEY and SMNVEV (reference sequence).

J is TRBJ2-3 and V is TRBV6-1; 8 positions match TRBD1. Trimming at V came to 7 bases and at J to 0 bases, leaving 3 bases not matched to a gene. Germline V CDR1 and CDR2: MNHNS, SASEGT. This CDR3 has 14 residues. The CDR3 DNA reads as TGTGCCAGCATCAGGGGGCCGAGCACAGATACGCAGTATTTT. Translation gives CASIRGPSTDTQYF.

The J gene is TRBJ2-1, the V gene TRBV5-4; the match to TRBD2 covers 8 bases. V gave up 7 bases and J gave up 5 bases; unmatched junction bases: 11. In germline, CDR1 is SGHNT, CDR2 YYREEE (reference sequence). The CDR3 runs 15 residues. CDR3 loop: CASVAPGLANNEQFF. As DNA, the CDR3 is TGTGCCAGCGTAGCCCCCGGACTAGCAAACAATGAGCAGTTCTTC. Combining the CDR3 with reference TRBV5-4 and TRBJ2-1 gives the whole variable domain ETGVTQSPTHLIKTRGQQVTLRCSSQSGHNTVSWYQQALGQGPQFIFQYYREEENGRGNFPPRFSGLQFPNYSSELNVNALELDDSALYLCASVAPGLANNEQFFGPGTRLTVL.

The chain joins TRBV29-1 to TRBJ2-3; 10 bases agree with TRBD1. CDR3 length equals 14 residues. The germline gives CDR1 SQVTM, CDR2 ANQGSEA. The J segment lost 9 bases and the V segment lost 7 bases, leaving 13 bases of the junction unmatched. Written as DNA, the CDR3 is TGCAGCGGGAAGGACAGGGGGATGGTGGAGACGCAGTATTTT. Residues: CSGKDRGMVETQYF.

The genes are TRBV6-6 and TRBJ1-1, with 8 bases matching TRBD1. Unmatched junction bases numbered 10, after V lost 2 bases and J lost 5 bases. The CDR3 is 16 residues long. Looked up from germline, CDR1 is MNHNY and CDR2 is SVGAGI (reference sequence). The CDR3 sequence is CASSYGPGQGLTEAFF. Written as DNA, the CDR3 is TGTGCCAGCAGTTACGGCCCCGGACAGGGCTTGACTGAAGCTTTCTTT.

The count of this clone is one. The DNA of the CDR3 is TGCGCCAGCAGCTTGGGCAGGGGGACTAGCCGGGCCGAGCAGTACTTC. Translated, it gives CASSLGRGTSRAEQYF. The V call is TRBV5-1, the J call TRBJ2-7, with 9 bases fitting TRBD2. V shed 0 bases and J 6 bases; nucleotides not matched to a gene: 10. The CDR3 length is 16 residues. Germline assignment: CDR1 SGHRS and CDR2 YFSETQ.

The rearrangement links TRBV5-1 to TRBJ2-2; 8 nucleotides match TRBD1. Germline V gene lookup returns CDR1 SGHRS and CDR2 YFSETQ. V shed 6 bases, J shed 6 bases, and the junction held 10 bases outside the gene matches. The CDR3 runs to 15 residues. This CDR3 is CASTPTGALPGELFF. CDR3 DNA sequence: TGCGCCAGCACCCCGACAGGGGCTCTTCCCGGGGAGCTGTTTTTT.

The chain is built from TRBV4-3 and TRBJ1-2; D unresolved. Germline-derived CDR1 and CDR2 are LGHNA and YSLEER. The CDR3 loop spans 16 amino acids. Trimming took 0 bases from V and 5 from J, leaving 16 bases between them. In nucleotides, the CDR3 is TGCGCCAGCAGCCAAGATTACCAGACCAGCACATATGGCTACACCTTC. Amino acid sequence: CASSQDYQTSTYGYTF.

This chain links TRBV6-5 with TRBJ2-1; TRBD1 might be the D (6 bases). Trimming left V 4 bases short and J 8 bases short, with 15 bases between. Germline V lookup: CDR1 MNHEY, CDR2 SVGAGI. CDR3 size: 14 residues. CDR3 bases: TGTGCCAGCAGTTTCTGGCAGGGGAGAGATGAGCAGTTCTTC. It is translated as CASSFWQGRDEQFF.

V and J are TRBV29-1 and TRBJ2-1, with TRBD2 matching 13 bases. V dropped 6 bases and J dropped 10; count of bases not matched to a gene: 6. Germline V gene sequence: CDR1 SQVTM, CDR2 ANQGSEA. This CDR3 is 13 amino acids long. CDR3 loop: CSVRTSGGGEQFF. In DNA form, the CDR3 reads TGCAGCGTCCGGACTAGCGGGGGAGGCGAGCAGTTCTTC.

The chain uses TRBV7-2 and TRBJ1-3, with no clear D. V lost 5 bases and J lost 2, with 7 bases in between. Per germline, CDR1 SGHTA and CDR2 FQGNSA. The CDR3 consists of 13 residues. The CDR3 sequence is CASSPQAGNTIYF. CDR3 bases: TGTGCCAGCAGCCCCCAAGCTGGAAACACCATATATTTT.

In its sample, this clone was seen once. The chain joins TRBV11-2 to TRBJ2-5, with D perhaps TRBD1 (5 bases). V was cut by 5 bases and J by 3 bases, with 10 bases left in between. CDR1 is SGHAT and CDR2 is FQNNGV in the germline V gene. The CDR3 has 13 residues. In DNA form, the CDR3 reads TGTGCCAGCAGCATGACAGTAGAAGAGACCCAGTACTTC. This encodes CASSMTVEETQYF.

As concerns this clone: Different DNA sequences within this sample yield the same CDR3. This chain links TRBV6-5 with TRBJ2-7, with 11 bases aligning to TRBD1. V lost 2 bases, J lost 3 bases, and 3 bases stayed unmatched. Germline V gene lookup returns CDR1 MNHEY and CDR2 SVGAGI. CDR3 length equals 15 residues. The DNA of the CDR3 is TGTGCCAGCAGTTACCGGGACAGGGGGTACTACGAGCAGTACTTC. Encoded protein: CASSYRDRGYYEQYF.

V is TRBV7-5 and J is TRBJ2-7; the tabulated D call, TRBD1, remains unverified against the DNA. TRBV7-5 is recorded as a pseudogene. The CDR3 covers 16 residues. The CDR3 DNA is TGTGCCAGAAGATCGACAGGGTTCTCTTCGATCAACGAGCAGTACTTC. Its protein is CARRSTGFSSINEQYF.

The V call is TRBV5-8, the J call TRBJ2-4, with D maybe TRBD2 (5 bases). V was trimmed by 1 base and J by 0 bases, leaving 8 bases between them. Germline V gene data show CDR1 as SGHTS and CDR2 as YDEGEE. CDR3 size: 15 residues. The CDR3 loop is CASSLRGLAKNIQYF. CDR3 bases: TGTGCCAGCAGCTTGCGAGGGCTAGCCAAAAACATTCAGTACTTC.

The chain recombines TRBV27 with TRBJ1-1; D is unresolved. V was shortened by 1 base and J by 0 bases, with 12 bases between the two germline ends. The V gene's germline CDR1 is MNHEY and CDR2 SMNVEV (reference sequence). The CDR3 has 16 amino acids. In nucleotides, the CDR3 is TGTGCCAGCAGTTTATTCGCAGTCCAGATGAACACTGAAGCTTTCTTT. Its translation: CASSLFAVQMNTEAFF.

The chain joins TRBV7-8 to TRBJ1-5; D gene uncertain. Germline V gene sequence: CDR1 SGHVS, CDR2 FQNEAQ. V was trimmed by 2 bases and J by 7 bases, leaving 9 bases between them. The CDR3 spans 13 residues. The CDR3, as DNA: TGTGCCAGCAGCTTATTGGTCCGGCAGCCCCAGCATTTT. Translating gives CASSLLVRQPQHF.

V gene TRBV30 combines with J gene TRBJ2-7, with D perhaps TRBD2 (6 bases). This CDR3 contains 10 residues. Germline CDR1 GTSNPN, CDR2 SVGIG (reference sequence). CDR3 amino acids: CAGGTYEQYF. CDR3 bases: TGTGCGGGGGGAACCTACGAGCAGTACTTC.

The CDR3 bases are TGTGCCAGCCGCGTCTCGGGAATAGGTGGCTACACCTTC. It is translated as CASRVSGIGGYTF. This rearrangement joins TRBV2 to TRBJ1-2; the D is unclear. This CDR3 has 13 amino acids. The V and J ends lost 8 bases and 7 bases respectively, with 17 bases between them. The germline gives CDR1 SNHLY, CDR2 FYNNEI.

V is TRBV7-9 and J is TRBJ2-3; D is undetermined. The CDR3 covers 15 residues. Germline V gene data show CDR1 as SEHNR and CDR2 as FQNEAQ (reference sequence). Deletions cut 0 bases from V and 2 bases from J, with 9 bases between. CDR3 residues: CASSLAIGLTDTQYF. The CDR3 bases are TGTGCCAGCAGCTTAGCTATTGGCCTCACAGATACGCAGTATTTT.